This section outlines one TCR beta chain sequence together with its context. Its target is not known. The data originate from a study of Graves' ophthalmopathy and Graves' hyperthyroidism. Stable hyperthyroidism denotes an absence of ophthalmopathy throughout 18 months of follow-up. The study, taken as a whole, reports: Clonotypes were expanded in thyroid at above 0.001 frequency, and most also appeared in blood.

Germline values: CDR1 SGHAT, CDR2 FQNNGV. The CDR3 length is 17 residues. Trimming pared 1 base from V and 0 bases from J, leaving 13 bases between. RNA served as the template for amplifying TCR beta CDR3 regions. RT-PCR was first run with HTBI primers, then multiplex PCR in a second round. TCRdb re-analysed the multiplex PCR reads in MiXCR, keeping a single row per CDR3 protein. This sample has hundreds of thousands of distinct CDR3 sequences, with 21% found just once. The receptor's source is a woman between 18 and 29 years old with stable Graves' hyperthyroidism. Sequencing was done on a sample of peripheral blood. The chain couples TRBV11-2 to TRBJ1-3; D unclear. The CDR3 loop reads CASSLVSGLSSGNTIYF. CDR3 nucleotide sequence: TGTGCCAGCAGCTTAGTTTCCGGACTGAGCTCTGGAAACACCATATATTTT.